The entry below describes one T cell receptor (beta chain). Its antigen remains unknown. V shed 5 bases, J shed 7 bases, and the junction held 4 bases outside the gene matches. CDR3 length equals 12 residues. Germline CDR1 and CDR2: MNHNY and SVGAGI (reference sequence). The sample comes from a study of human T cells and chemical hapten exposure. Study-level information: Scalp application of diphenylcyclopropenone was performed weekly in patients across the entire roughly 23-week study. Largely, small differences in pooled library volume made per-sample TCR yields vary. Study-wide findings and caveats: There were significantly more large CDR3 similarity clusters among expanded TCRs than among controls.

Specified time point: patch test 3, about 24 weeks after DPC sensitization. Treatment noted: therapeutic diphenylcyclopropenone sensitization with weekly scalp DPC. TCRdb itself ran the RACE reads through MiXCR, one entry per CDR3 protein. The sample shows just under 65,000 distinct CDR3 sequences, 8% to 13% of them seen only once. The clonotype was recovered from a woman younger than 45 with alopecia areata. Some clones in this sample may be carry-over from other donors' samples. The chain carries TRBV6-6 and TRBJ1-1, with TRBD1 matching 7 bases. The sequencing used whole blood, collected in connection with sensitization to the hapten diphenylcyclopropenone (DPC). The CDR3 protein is CASSRTGVEAFF. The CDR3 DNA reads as TGTGCCAGCAGTCGAACAGGGGTTGAAGCTTTCTTT.